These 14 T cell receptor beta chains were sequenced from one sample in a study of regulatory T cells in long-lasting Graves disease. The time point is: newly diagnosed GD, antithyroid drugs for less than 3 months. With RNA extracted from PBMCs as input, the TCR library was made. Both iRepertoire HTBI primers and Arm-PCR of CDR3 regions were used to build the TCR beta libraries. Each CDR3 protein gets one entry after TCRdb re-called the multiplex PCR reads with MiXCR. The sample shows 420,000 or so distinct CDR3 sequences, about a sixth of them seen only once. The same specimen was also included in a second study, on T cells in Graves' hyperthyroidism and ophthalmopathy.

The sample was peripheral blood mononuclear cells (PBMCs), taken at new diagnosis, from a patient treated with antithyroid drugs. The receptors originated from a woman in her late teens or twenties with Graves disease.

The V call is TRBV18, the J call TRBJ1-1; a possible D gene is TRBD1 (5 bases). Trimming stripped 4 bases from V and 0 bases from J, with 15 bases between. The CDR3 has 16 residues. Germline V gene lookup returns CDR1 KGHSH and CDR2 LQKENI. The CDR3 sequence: CASSQGRLNMNTEAFF. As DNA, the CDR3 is TGTGCCAGCTCACAGGGACGGCTTAACATGAACACTGAAGCTTTCTTT. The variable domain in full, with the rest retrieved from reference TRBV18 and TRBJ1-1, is NAGVMQNPRHLVRRRGQEARLRCSPMKGHSHVYWYRQLPEEGLKFMVYLQKENIIDESGMPKERFSAEFPKEGPSILRIQQVVRGDSAAYFCASSQGRLNMNTEAFFGQGTRLTVV.

CDR3: CSVEDLRGAFF. Written as DNA, the CDR3 is TGCAGCGTTGAAGATTTGCGAGGAGCTTTCTTT. The gene calls are TRBV29-1 and TRBJ1-1; D is unclear. This CDR3 has 11 amino acids. V gave up 0 bases and J gave up 10 bases, with 9 bases separating them. Germline CDR1 and CDR2: SQVTM and ANQGSEA.

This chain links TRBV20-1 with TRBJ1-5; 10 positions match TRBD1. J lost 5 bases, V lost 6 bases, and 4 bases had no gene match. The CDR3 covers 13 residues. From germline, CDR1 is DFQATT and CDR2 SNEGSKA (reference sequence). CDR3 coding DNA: TGCAGTGCAAAGGGACAGGGGCATCAGCCCCAGCATTTT. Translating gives CSAKGQGHQPQHF.

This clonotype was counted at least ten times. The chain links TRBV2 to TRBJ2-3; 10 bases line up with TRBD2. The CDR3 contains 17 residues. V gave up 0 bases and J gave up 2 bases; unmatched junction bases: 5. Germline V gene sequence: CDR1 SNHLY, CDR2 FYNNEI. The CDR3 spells CASSEARTSGNTDTQYF. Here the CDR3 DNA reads TGTGCCAGCAGTGAAGCAAGGACTAGCGGTAACACAGATACGCAGTATTTT.

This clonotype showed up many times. As DNA, the CDR3 is TGTGCCAGCAGTTTGGGGACTAGCGGGATATGGTACTCCAATGAGCAGTTCTTC. It codes for CASSLGTSGIWYSNEQFF. The genes are TRBV12-3 or TRBV12-4 and TRBJ2-1; 13 nucleotides line up with TRBD2. V lost 3 bases to trimming and J lost 6 bases; unmatched junction nucleotides: 11. CDR3 length equals 18 residues.

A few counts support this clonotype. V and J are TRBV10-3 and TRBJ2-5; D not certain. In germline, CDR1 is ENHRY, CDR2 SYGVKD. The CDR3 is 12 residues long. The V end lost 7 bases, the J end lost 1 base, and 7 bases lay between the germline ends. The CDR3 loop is CAIMGIQETQYF. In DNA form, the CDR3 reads TGTGCCATCATGGGGATCCAAGAGACCCAGTACTTC.

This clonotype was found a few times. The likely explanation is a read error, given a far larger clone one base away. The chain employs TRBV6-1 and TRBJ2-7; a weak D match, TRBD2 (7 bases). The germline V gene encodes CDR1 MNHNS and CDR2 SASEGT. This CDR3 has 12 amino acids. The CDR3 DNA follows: TGTGTCAGCAGAGGGGGGGGCCACGAGCAGTACTTC. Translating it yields CVSRGGGHEQYF.

The CDR3: CATRQTGAGTDTQYF. In nucleotides, the CDR3 is TGCGCCACCAGGCAGACAGGAGCAGGCACAGATACGCAGTATTTT. The chain has TRBV5-1 and TRBJ2-3; TRBD1 might be the D (6 bases). This CDR3 is 15 amino acids long. With 9 bases removed from V and 1 base from J, the gap between germline ends came to 18 bases. Germline lookup yields CDR1 SGHRS and CDR2 YFSETQ. The full variable domain, rest sourced from reference TRBV5-1 and TRBJ2-3, is KAGVTQTPRYLIKTRGQQVTLSCSPISGHRSVSWYQQTPGQGLQFLFEYFSETQRNKGNFPGRFSGRQFSNSRSEMNVSTLELGDSALYLCATRQTGAGTDTQYFGPGTRLTVL.

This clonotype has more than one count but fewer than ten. CDR3 sequence (DNA): TGTGCCAGCAGCTTAGGACTAGCGGGTTTTGCAGATACGCAGTATTTT. Its translation: CASSLGLAGFADTQYF. V is TRBV7-2 and J is TRBJ2-3; TRBD2 matches 10 bases. Germline V gene data show CDR1 as SGHTA and CDR2 as FQGNSA. CDR3 size: 16 residues. V shed 1 base and J 4 bases; nucleotides not matched to a gene: 5.

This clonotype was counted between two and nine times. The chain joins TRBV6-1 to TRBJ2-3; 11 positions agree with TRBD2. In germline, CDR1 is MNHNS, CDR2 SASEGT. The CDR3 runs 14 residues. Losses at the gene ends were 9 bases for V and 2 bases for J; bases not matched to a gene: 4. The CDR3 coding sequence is TGTGCCAGTGGGACTAGCGGCTACACAGATACGCAGTATTTT. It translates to CASGTSGYTDTQYF.

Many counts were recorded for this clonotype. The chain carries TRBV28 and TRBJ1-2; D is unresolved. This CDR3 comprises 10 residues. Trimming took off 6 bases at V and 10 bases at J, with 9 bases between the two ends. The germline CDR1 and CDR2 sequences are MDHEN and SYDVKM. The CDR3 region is CASSKGTYTF. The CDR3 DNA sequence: TGTGCCAGCAGCAAGGGCACCTACACCTTC.

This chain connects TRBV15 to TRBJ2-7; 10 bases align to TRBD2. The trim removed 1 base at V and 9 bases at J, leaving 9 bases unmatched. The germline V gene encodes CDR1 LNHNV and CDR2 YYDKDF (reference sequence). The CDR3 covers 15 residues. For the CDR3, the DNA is TGTGCCACCAGCAGAGTGGCTAGCGGGAGCCTTATGCAGTACTTC. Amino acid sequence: CATSRVASGSLMQYF.

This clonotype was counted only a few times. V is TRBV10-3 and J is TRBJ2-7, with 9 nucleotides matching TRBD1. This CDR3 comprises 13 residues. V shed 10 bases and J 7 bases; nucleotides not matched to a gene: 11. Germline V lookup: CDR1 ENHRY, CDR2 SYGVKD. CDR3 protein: CATRDRANWEQYF. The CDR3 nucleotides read TGTGCCACGAGGGACAGGGCGAATTGGGAGCAGTACTTC.

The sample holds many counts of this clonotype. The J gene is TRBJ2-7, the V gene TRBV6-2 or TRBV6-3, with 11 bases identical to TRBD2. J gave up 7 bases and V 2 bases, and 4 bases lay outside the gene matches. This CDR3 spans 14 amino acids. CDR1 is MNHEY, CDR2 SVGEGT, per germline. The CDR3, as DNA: TGTGCCAGCAGTTACACTAGCGGGAGTTTTGAGCAGTACTTC. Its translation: CASSYTSGSFEQYF.